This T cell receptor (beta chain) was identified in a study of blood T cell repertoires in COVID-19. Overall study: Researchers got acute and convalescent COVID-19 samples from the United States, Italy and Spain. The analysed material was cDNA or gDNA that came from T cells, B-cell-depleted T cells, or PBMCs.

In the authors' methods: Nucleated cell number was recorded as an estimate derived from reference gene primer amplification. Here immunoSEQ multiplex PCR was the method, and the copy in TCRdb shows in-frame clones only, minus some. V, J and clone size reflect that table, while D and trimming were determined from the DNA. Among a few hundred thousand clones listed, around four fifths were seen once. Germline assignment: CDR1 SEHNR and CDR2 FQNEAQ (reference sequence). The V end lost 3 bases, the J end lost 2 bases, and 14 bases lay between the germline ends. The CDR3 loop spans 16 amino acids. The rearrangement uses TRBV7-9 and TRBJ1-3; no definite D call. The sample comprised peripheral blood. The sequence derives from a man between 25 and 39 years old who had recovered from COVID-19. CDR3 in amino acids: CASSFSGRVAGNTIYF. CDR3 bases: TGTGCCAGCAGCTTCAGCGGTAGGGTGGCTGGAAACACCATATATTTT. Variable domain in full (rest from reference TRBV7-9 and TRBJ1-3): DTGVSQNPRHKITKRGQNVTFRCDPISEHNRLYWYRQTLGQGPEFLTYFQNEAQLEKSRLLSDRFSAERPKGSFSTLEIQRTEQGDSAMYLCASSFSGRVAGNTIYFGEGSWLTVV.